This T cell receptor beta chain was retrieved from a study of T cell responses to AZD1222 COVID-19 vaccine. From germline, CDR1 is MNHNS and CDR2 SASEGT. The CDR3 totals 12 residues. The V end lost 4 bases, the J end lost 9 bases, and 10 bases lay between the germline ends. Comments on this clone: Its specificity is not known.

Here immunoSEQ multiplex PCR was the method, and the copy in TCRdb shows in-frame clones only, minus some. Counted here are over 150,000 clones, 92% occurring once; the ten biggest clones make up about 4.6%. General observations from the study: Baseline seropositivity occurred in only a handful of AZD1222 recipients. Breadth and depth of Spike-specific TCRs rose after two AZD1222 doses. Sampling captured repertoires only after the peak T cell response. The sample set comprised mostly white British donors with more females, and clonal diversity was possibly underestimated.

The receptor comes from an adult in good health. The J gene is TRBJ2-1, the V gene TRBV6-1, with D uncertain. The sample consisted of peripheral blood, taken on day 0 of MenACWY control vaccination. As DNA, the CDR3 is TGTGCCAGCAGTGTAGCTCGGACTGAGCAGTTCTTC. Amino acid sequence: CASSVARTEQFF.